The 25 T cell receptor beta chains in this list originate from one sample, sequenced in a study of T cells in Graves' hyperthyroidism and ophthalmopathy. Amplification of TCR beta CDR3 regions used RNA as the template. Primed by the HTBI set, a first-round RT-PCR was run on the TCR CDR3. TCRdb reprocessed the multiplex PCR reads with MiXCR, giving one entry per CDR3 protein. Of hundreds of thousands of distinct CDR3 sequences listed, around 20% were seen once; the top ten hold under 35%. The specimen was blood. These receptors were taken from a man between 25 and 39 years old with Graves' ophthalmopathy.

This clonotype was counted a few times. This chain connects TRBV27 to TRBJ1-3; D is possibly TRBD1 (6 bases). In germline, CDR1 is MNHEY, CDR2 SMNVEV (reference sequence). CDR3 length equals 16 residues. V shed 0 bases and J shed 3 bases, with 12 bases lying between them. The CDR3 DNA reads TGTGCCAGCAGTTTATCCCGCACAGGGTTTGGAAACACCATATATTTT. It encodes CASSLSRTGFGNTIYF.

The sample holds many counts of this clonotype. This sequence joins TRBV3-1 and TRBJ2-1; the match to TRBD2 covers 13 bases. Germline V gene data show CDR1 as LGHDT and CDR2 as YNNKEL (reference sequence). The ends lost 0 bases at V and 10 bases at J; junction bases unmatched: 0. This CDR3 contains 14 residues. Here the CDR3 DNA reads TGTGCCAGCAGCCAAGAGGGACTAGCGGGGGAGCAGTTCTTC. Its protein is CASSQEGLAGEQFF.

The chain joins TRBV6-1 to TRBJ2-1, with 7 bases aligning to TRBD2. The DNA end lines up better with TRBJ2-7; the J call may be wrong. The CDR3 runs 16 residues. CDR1 and CDR2 from the germline V gene are MNHNS and SASEGT. DNA of the CDR3: TGTGCCAGCAGGGGGGACTACTCTAGCTCCTACAATGAGCAGTACTTC. Translated: CASRGDYSSSYNEQYF.

This clonotype was recorded a few times. The chain is built from TRBV6-1 and TRBJ1-6; 7 nucleotides align to TRBD1. V shed 5 bases and J 8 bases; nucleotides not matched to a gene: 6. The CDR3 totals 14 residues. CDR1 is MNHNS, CDR2 SASEGT, per germline. The CDR3 is CASSRQGGDSPLHF. As DNA, the CDR3 is TGTGCCAGCAGTAGACAGGGCGGAGATTCACCCCTCCACTTT.

The chain links TRBV5-6 to TRBJ2-2; 8 bases fit TRBD1. Germline V lookup: CDR1 SGHDT, CDR2 YYEEEE. J was trimmed by 6 bases and V by 5 bases; bases with no gene match: 15. This CDR3 is 17 amino acids long. CDR3 protein: CASSSTRGRRSSGELFF. The DNA for the CDR3 is TGTGCCAGCAGTTCTACCAGGGGGCGCAGGTCGTCCGGGGAGCTGTTTTTT.

This clonotype was detected ten times or more. The V call is TRBV7-2, the J call TRBJ2-3; 14 bases match TRBD2. Trimming removed 5 bases from V and 5 bases from J; junction bases left unmatched: 9. The CDR3 totals 17 residues. Per the germline V gene, CDR1 is SGHTA and CDR2 is FQGNSA. The CDR3 here is CASSPGTSGRFIDTQYF. The CDR3 DNA reads as TGTGCCAGCAGCCCGGGGACTAGCGGGAGATTCATAGATACGCAGTATTTT.

This clonotype was observed many times. The rearrangement links TRBV5-1 to TRBJ2-1; 7 nucleotides agree with TRBD2. CDR3 length equals 13 residues. Trimming cost V 4 bases and J 9 bases; bases outside gene matches: 7. Germline assignment: CDR1 SGHRS and CDR2 YFSETQ. The CDR3 sequence is CASSPGLGSEQFF. CDR3 in DNA: TGCGCCAGCAGCCCTGGACTAGGCAGTGAGCAGTTCTTC.

This clonotype was observed many times. The chain combines TRBV30 with TRBJ1-4; maybe TRBD1 (6 bases). This CDR3 is built from 12 residues. Germline lookup yields CDR1 GTSNPN and CDR2 SVGIG (reference sequence). V lost 8 bases to trimming and J lost 6 bases, with 13 bases between them. This CDR3 is CAMTGGYEKLFF. CDR3 nucleotide sequence: TGTGCCATGACAGGCGGTTATGAAAAACTGTTTTTT.

This clonotype occurred a few times. The chain has TRBV2 and TRBJ1-2; perhaps TRBD1 as D (6 bases). Germline CDR1 is SNHLY and CDR2 is FYNNEI. CDR3 length equals 15 residues. V was shortened by 4 bases and J by 5 bases, with 17 bases between the two germline ends. This CDR3 is CASSATAGTRYGYTF. The CDR3 region has the DNA TGTGCCAGCAGTGCGACAGCGGGGACAAGATATGGCTACACCTTC.

About this clonotype: A much more abundant neighbour one base away suggests this may be a read error. No conserved phenylalanine or tryptophan ends this CDR3, so it is likely a read error. The rearrangement links TRBV3-1 to TRBJ2-5, with 8 bases that match TRBD1. The ends lost 1 base at V and 4 bases at J; junction bases unmatched: 11. Germline V lookup: CDR1 LGHDT, CDR2 YNNKEL (reference sequence). The CDR3 consists of 17 residues. This chain's CDR3 is CASSQVTAGGSGETQYL. The CDR3 region has the DNA TGTGCCAGCAGCCAAGTGACGGCAGGGGGCTCGGGAGAGACCCAGTACCTC.

This clonotype was found a few times. The chain combines TRBV20-1 with TRBJ2-3, with D possibly TRBD2 on 6 matching bases. V lost 0 bases and J lost 0, with 28 bases in between. The CDR3 contains 21 residues. Germline lookup yields CDR1 DFQATT and CDR2 SNEGSKA (reference sequence). Here the CDR3 reads CSARDLLGPYLGGASTDTQYF. The CDR3 DNA reads TGCAGTGCTAGAGATCTGCTTGGTCCCTACCTAGGCGGGGCTAGCACAGATACGCAGTATTTT.

This clonotype was counted a few times. The gene calls are TRBV6-5 and TRBJ1-1; no definite D call. Trimming took off 0 bases at V and 7 bases at J, with 9 bases between the two ends. The CDR3 has 13 residues. Germline V lookup: CDR1 MNHEY, CDR2 SVGAGI. For the CDR3, the DNA is TGTGCCAGCAGTTACTCTTCCCCGGGTGAAGCTTTCTTT. It translates to CASSYSSPGEAFF.

This clonotype was recorded many times. The chain uses TRBV18 and TRBJ2-5; D remains ambiguous. The CDR3 consists of 12 residues. Per germline, CDR1 KGHSH and CDR2 LQKENI. With 2 bases removed from V and 4 bases from J, the gap between germline ends came to 5 bases. The CDR3: CASSPVGETQYF. CDR3 in DNA: TGTGCCAGCTCACCAGTGGGAGAGACCCAGTACTTC.

A word on this clonotype: This may come from a read error, since a much larger clone is one base off. The rearrangement uses TRBV11-2 and TRBJ2-7; TRBD2 aligns across 7 bases. This CDR3 has 14 amino acids. Germline trimming cut 7 bases from V and 3 bases from J; bases unmatched to any gene: 9. Germline V gene lookup returns CDR1 SGHAT and CDR2 FQNNGV. CDR3 sequence: CASTRVGGYYEQYF. CDR3 DNA: TGTGCCAGCACCCGAGTCGGGGGGTACTACGAGCAGTACTTC.

There are a few counts of this clonotype. The rearrangement links TRBV7-2 to TRBJ2-7; no definite D call. The germline V gene encodes CDR1 SGHTA and CDR2 FQGNSA. The germline V and J ends were trimmed by 7 bases and 4 bases, with 11 bases remaining between them. This CDR3 has 12 amino acids. The CDR3 nucleotides read TGTGCCAGCACCCTAGGAACTTACGAGCAGTACTTC. Its protein is CASTLGTYEQYF.

This clonotype showed up many times. The rearrangement links TRBV28 to TRBJ2-7, with a weak D call TRBD2 (6 bases). The CDR3 is 13 residues long. The ends were cut back, 5 bases at V and 4 bases at J, with 12 bases in the middle. Looked up from germline, CDR1 is MDHEN and CDR2 is SYDVKM. The CDR3 loop reads CASSPSGQYEQYF. DNA of the CDR3: TGTGCCAGCAGTCCCAGCGGGCAATACGAGCAGTACTTC.

At least ten counts were recorded for this clonotype. The genes are TRBV7-2 and TRBJ1-1; the match to TRBD1 covers 7 bases. The germline V gene encodes CDR1 SGHTA and CDR2 FQGNSA. The CDR3 sequence is 15 residues long. The J segment lost 1 base and the V segment lost 1 base, leaving 3 bases of the junction unmatched. The CDR3 coding sequence is TGTGCCAGCAGCTTAGATTACAGGGGGAACACTGAAGCTTTCTTT. As protein: CASSLDYRGNTEAFF.

This clonotype was seen ten or more times. The J gene is TRBJ2-7, the V gene TRBV5-1; TRBD2 aligns across 13 bases. V lost 4 bases, J lost 3 bases, and 7 bases stayed unmatched. In germline, CDR1 is SGHRS, CDR2 YFSETQ. The CDR3 totals 16 residues. The CDR3 DNA reads as TGCGCCAGCAGCGCCTTAGGACTAGCGGGAGTCTACGAGCAGTACTTC. It specifies CASSALGLAGVYEQYF.

This clonotype turned up a few times. The V and J genes are TRBV4-1 and TRBJ2-5; 13 nucleotides align to TRBD2. The V segment lost 6 bases and the J segment 3 bases; nucleotides outside the gene matches: 7. This CDR3 region has 16 residues. Germline CDR1 reads MGHRA; CDR2 reads YSYEKL. CDR3 sequence reads: CASRPGLAGNEETQYF. As DNA, the CDR3 is TGCGCCAGCAGACCGGGACTAGCGGGGAACGAAGAGACCCAGTACTTC.

This clonotype occurred many times. The chain has TRBV7-8 and TRBJ1-2; D is possibly TRBD1 (6 bases). V was shortened by 0 bases and J by 4 bases, with 15 bases between the two germline ends. This CDR3 has 16 residues. CDR1 and CDR2 from the germline V gene are SGHVS and FQNEAQ. DNA of the CDR3: TGTGCCAGCAGCTTAGCGCTTGGGGGGGGCATCTATGGCTACACCTTC. Translated: CASSLALGGGIYGYTF.

This clonotype has just a few counts. This chain joins TRBV11-2 and TRBJ2-7; 9 nucleotides align to TRBD2. The CDR3 extends over 18 amino acids. CDR1 and CDR2 (germline): SGHAT, FQNNGV. Germline trimming cut 1 base from V and 0 bases from J; bases unmatched to any gene: 10. The CDR3: CASSLVAGGTQSSYEQYF. CDR3 bases: TGTGCCAGCAGCTTAGTTGCGGGAGGGACCCAGAGCTCCTACGAGCAGTACTTC.

This clonotype was detected many times. The CDR3 coding sequence is TGCAGTGCGCCGACTGGAGGGAACACAGATACGCAGTATTTT. It specifies CSAPTGGNTDTQYF. The gene calls are TRBV20-1 and TRBJ2-3; tentatively, D is TRBD2 (6 bases). Germline V lookup: CDR1 DFQATT, CDR2 SNEGSKA (reference sequence). The CDR3 consists of 14 residues. V gave up 6 bases and J gave up 2 bases, with 15 bases separating them.

The chain joins TRBV20-1 to TRBJ2-1; weak D call: TRBD2 (5 bases). The CDR3 is made up of 14 amino acids. Germline V lookup: CDR1 DFQATT, CDR2 SNEGSKA (reference sequence). Trimming shortened V by 5 bases and J by 0 bases, and 11 bases separated the two germline ends. The CDR3 protein is CSASVGSSYNEQFF. CDR3 nucleotide sequence: TGCAGTGCTTCAGTGGGGAGCTCCTACAATGAGCAGTTCTTC.

The table lists this clonotype with many counts. The chain recombines TRBV2 with TRBJ2-1; 11 bases are shared with TRBD2. The junction had 17 bases not matched to a gene; V was cut back by 6 bases and J by 7 bases. Germline assignment: CDR1 SNHLY and CDR2 FYNNEI. The CDR3 runs 18 residues. The CDR3 nucleotides read TGTGCCAGCAGCGCACTAGCGGGAGACCCCTATTTACGAAATGAGCAGTTCTTC. This encodes CASSALAGDPYLRNEQFF.

The chain links TRBV27 to TRBJ2-7; D may be TRBD1 or TRBD2 (5 bases each). V gave up 6 bases and J gave up 2 bases, with 17 bases separating them. The CDR3 sequence is 15 residues long. Germline V gene lookup returns CDR1 MNHEY and CDR2 SMNVEV (reference sequence). The CDR3 loop is CASRGSGTGTYEQYF. The CDR3 nucleotides are TGTGCCAGCAGGGGCTCCGGGACGGGAACCTACGAGCAGTACTTC.